This TCR beta chain stems from a study of T cells in localized non-small cell lung cancer. Study conclusions and caveats: Adjacent lung was found to contain a median around 56 of the top 100 tumor clones.

About this clone: Its antigen is unknown.

Trimming pared 3 bases from V and 3 bases from J, leaving 9 bases between. Germline V gives CDR1 SQVTM, CDR2 ANQGSEA. The CDR3 runs 13 residues. Free of atypia, the adjacent lung was collected at least 2 cm away from the tumor margin. The data were produced by immunoSEQ multiplex PCR, yet TCRdb's version contains in-frame clones alone and is incomplete. The data show under 2,500 clones, with roughly a quarter seen just once and about 16% held by the top ten. Source: normal lung tissue next to the tumor, taken before any cancer treatment. The chain combines TRBV29-1 with TRBJ2-1, with unresolved D. The sequence was collected from a woman aged 35-70 years with stage I lung adenocarcinoma. The CDR3 is CSVEAQLYNEQFF. The CDR3 DNA sequence: TGCAGCGTTGAGGCCCAGCTCTACAATGAGCAGTTCTTC.